Shown below are 26 T cell receptor beta chains from a single sample sequenced in a study of tumor-infiltrating lymphocytes in primary liver carcinoma (dated by TCRdb to 2015 to 2018). RNA from unsorted whole blood was extracted with TRIzol reagent, and germline DNA was obtained with the DNeasy Blood & Tissue kit. Sequencer: Illumina HiSeq 2500. Starting from 500 to 600 ng total RNA, TCRbeta-specific cDNA was produced by reverse transcription with a constant-region primer and ProtoScript II reverse transcriptase. TCRbeta libraries were built with three nested multiplex PCR rounds, a slightly modified ARM-PCR procedure. Each of the first two PCR rounds ran for approximately 11 cycles using multiplex TRBV1-TRBV30 forward primers together with a Cbeta reverse primer. TCRdb ran its own pipeline on the public reads, namely fastp trimming at Q25 and MiXCR clone calling, and kept in-frame beta chains. When rows share a CDR3 protein, they turn into one entry using the most common DNA and genes. The sample table contains 180,000 or so distinct CDR3 sequences; only one count was recorded for over 50% of them. The leading ten clones occupy 72% of the sample.

Source material: peripheral blood. Receptors were obtained from a man aged 40-49 years with primary liver carcinoma and hepatitis B virus infection.

This clonotype has ten or more counts. The V and J genes are TRBV11-2 and TRBJ2-7; no reliable D call. The CDR3 has 13 amino acids. Trimming left V 4 bases short and J 4 bases short, with 11 bases between. CDR1 SGHAT and CDR2 FQNNGV come from the germline V gene. The CDR3 is CASSSRGLYEQYF. In DNA form, the CDR3 reads TGTGCCAGCAGCTCCCGCGGTCTGTACGAGCAGTACTTC. Based on the CDR3 plus reference TRBV11-2 and TRBJ2-7, the full variable domain is EAGVAQSPRYKIIEKRQSVAFWCNPISGHATLYWYQQILGQGPKLLIQFQNNGVVDDSQLPKDRFSAERLKGVDSTLKIQPAKLEDSAVYLCASSSRGLYEQYFGPGTRLTVT.

The chain employs TRBV5-1 and TRBJ2-7; TRBD1 matches 11 bases. The V and J ends lost 3 bases and 8 bases, in that order; junction bases with no gene match: 7. The CDR3 runs 14 residues. Germline V gives CDR1 SGHRS, CDR2 YFSETQ. DNA for the CDR3: TGCGCCAGCAGCTGTGGACAGGGGGCGAGGAAGCAGTACTTC. It is translated as CASSCGQGARKQYF.

Regarding this clonotype: The junction departs from the called germline gene at one end, perhaps through a read error. J is TRBJ2-3 and V is TRBV11-2; D uncertain. Germline V gives CDR1 SGHAT, CDR2 FQNNGV. The CDR3 has 15 amino acids. In DNA form, the CDR3 reads TGTGCCAGCAGCTCAAGATTTATTAGCACATATACGCAGTATTTT. It specifies CASSSRFISTYTQYF.

The J gene is TRBJ2-1, the V gene TRBV7-9, with 8 bases matching TRBD2. The CDR3 length is 14 residues. Germline trimming cut 6 bases from V and 4 bases from J; bases unmatched to any gene: 5. Germline V gene lookup returns CDR1 SEHNR and CDR2 FQNEAQ (reference sequence). The CDR3 DNA is TGTGCCAGCAGTGTAACTAGCGGATACAATGAGCAGTTCTTC. Translating it yields CASSVTSGYNEQFF.

Regarding this clonotype: A much larger clonotype is one base distant, so this may be a read error. The chain carries TRBV11-2 and TRBJ1-2, with 9 bases aligning to TRBD1. Trimming took 3 bases from V and 8 from J; bases not matched to a gene: 10. The CDR3 has 15 residues. CDR1 is SGHAT, CDR2 FQNNGV, per germline. CDR3 coding DNA: TGTGCCAGCAGCTTCGGACAGGGGACCCTCTGGGGCTACACCTTC. It is translated as CASSFGQGTLWGYTF.

The V gene is TRBV6-1, the J gene TRBJ1-2, with D tentatively TRBD1 (5 bases). V lost 3 bases and J lost 4, with 21 bases in between. The CDR3 consists of 17 residues. The germline gives CDR1 MNHNS, CDR2 SASEGT. The CDR3 nucleotides read TGTGCCAGCAGTGATTCCGGCCGGGGAGCAGGGAGCTATGGCTACACCTTC. It is translated as CASSDSGRGAGSYGYTF.

Concerning this clonotype: A junction boundary mismatches the germline segment, possibly from a read error. The chain has TRBV11-2 and TRBJ2-1; D may be TRBD1 or TRBD2 (5 bases each). Germline values: CDR1 SGHAT, CDR2 FQNNGV. CDR3 size: 15 residues. For the CDR3, the DNA is TGTGCCAGCAACTTCCGGGACGGTACCTACAATGAGCGGTTCTTC. Translation gives CASNFRDGTYNERFF.

This clonotype was observed many times. The genes are TRBV12-3 or TRBV12-4 and TRBJ2-5; 10 positions agree with TRBD1. J gave up 9 bases and V 5 bases, and 9 bases lay outside the gene matches. CDR3 size: 14 residues. The CDR3 DNA reads as TGTGCCAGCAGTCCCGGGACAGGGGATTGGGCCCAGTACTTC. Its protein product is CASSPGTGDWAQYF.

This sequence joins TRBV29-1 and TRBJ1-2, with D possibly matching TRBD1 (5 bases). V lost 6 bases, J lost 8 bases, and 22 bases lay in between. The CDR3 consists of 14 residues. Germline CDR1 is SQVTM and CDR2 is ANQGSEA. CDR3 sequence: CSVVRDYITEGYTF. The CDR3 region has the DNA TGCAGCGTGGTCAGGGACTACATAACGGAGGGCTACACCTTC.

Worth noting for this clonotype: A read error may produce the germline difference seen at one junction end. CDR3 in amino acids: CVSQGQGAYNEQFF. The CDR3 DNA reads TGTGTCAGCCAGGGACAGGGGGCCTACAATGAGCAGTTCTTC. This chain uses TRBV6-6 with TRBJ2-1; 11 nucleotides agree with TRBD1. This CDR3 region has 14 residues. Germline V lookup: CDR1 MNHNY, CDR2 SVGAGI (reference sequence).

The chain joins TRBV20-1 to TRBJ2-1; D tentatively reads TRBD1 or TRBD2 (5 bases each). The CDR3 loop spans 11 amino acids. Germline CDR1 and CDR2: DFQATT and SNEGSKA (reference sequence). V was shortened by 6 bases and J by 9 bases, with 12 bases between the two germline ends. CDR3 amino acids: CSASPGGEQFF. As DNA, the CDR3 is TGCAGTGCCTCACCTGGGGGTGAGCAGTTCTTC.

The chain links TRBV28 to TRBJ2-5, with TRBD2 as a possible D gene (5 bases). Germline V gives CDR1 MDHEN, CDR2 SYDVKM. Trimming left V 10 bases short and J 4 bases short, with 25 bases between. The CDR3 covers 16 residues. CDR3: CAITSPGSQASETQYF. Here the CDR3 DNA reads TGTGCCATCACCTCCCCTGGGAGTCAGGCCTCAGAGACCCAGTACTTC.

As to this clonotype: This may arise from a read error, as a much more abundant clone is one base away. It is likely a read error, because the conserved phenylalanine at the end of the CDR3 is missing. CDR3 DNA: TGTGCCAGCAGTCCCAGGGGTTATGGCTACACCTCC. Translating it yields CASSPRGYGYTS. V gene TRBV6-6 combines with J gene TRBJ1-2; D may be TRBD1 (6 bases). The germline V gene has CDR1 MNHNY and CDR2 SVGAGI (reference sequence). The CDR3 length is 12 residues. Trimming stripped 5 bases from V and 5 bases from J, with 9 bases between.

For this clonotype: A junction end diverges from the germline sequence, so it may reflect a read error. The rearrangement joins TRBV24-1 to TRBJ1-2; TRBD1 matches at 11 bases. This CDR3 spans 14 amino acids. Germline CDR1 KGHDR, CDR2 SFDVKD. The CDR3 loop reads CAASDFGTGGRYTF. CDR3 bases: TGTGCCGCCAGTGACTTCGGGACAGGGGGTCGCTACACCTTC.

Notes on this clonotype: The CDR3 carries no conserved terminal phenylalanine or tryptophan, so it likely arises from a read error. This sequence joins TRBV14 and TRBJ2-7; TRBD2 agrees at 9 bases. Germline V CDR1 and CDR2: SGHDN, FVKESK. The CDR3 sequence is 15 residues long. This CDR3 is CASGQIAGVSYEQYS. The CDR3 bases are TGTGCCAGCGGCCAAATAGCGGGAGTCTCCTACGAGCAGTACTCC.

This clonotype showed up just a few times. One end of the junction varies from germline; a read error may be responsible. The chain has TRBV4-2 and TRBJ2-1; no clear D gene. This CDR3 is 12 amino acids long. Germline-derived CDR1 and CDR2 are LGHNA and YNFKEQ. CDR3 amino acids: CVSSQGYNEQFF. The CDR3 DNA follows: TGTGTCAGCAGCCAAGGGTACAATGAGCAGTTCTTC.

This chain connects TRBV6-5 to TRBJ1-6; no definite D call. From germline, CDR1 is MNHEY and CDR2 SVGAGI. The CDR3 is made up of 13 amino acids. V was shortened by 6 bases and J by 3 bases, with 6 bases between the two germline ends. The CDR3 region has the DNA TGTGCCAGCAGCGATTACTATAATTCACCCCTCCACTTT. Encoded protein: CASSDYYNSPLHF.

This clonotype was counted a few times. The chain links TRBV6-5 to TRBJ2-2, with a possible D match to TRBD2 (6 bases). Germline CDR1 MNHEY, CDR2 SVGAGI. The CDR3 is 16 residues long. V was pared by 0 bases and J by 0 bases, with 8 bases between. The CDR3 DNA is TGTGCCAGCAGTTACTCGAGCGGGTCGAACACCGGGGAGCTGTTTTTT. It codes for CASSYSSGSNTGELFF.

This clonotype was detected once. At one end the junction does not follow the germline gene, possibly because of a read error. The gene calls are TRBV11-3 and TRBJ1-1; no clear D gene. Looked up from germline, CDR1 is SGHNT and CDR2 is YENEEA. The length of the CDR3 is 13 residues. The CDR3 sequence: CANSPADNTEVFF. In DNA, the CDR3 is TGTGCCAACAGCCCCGCCGACAACACTGAAGTTTTCTTT.

The rearrangement links TRBV6-5 to TRBJ2-7; TRBD2 matches 12 bases. There are 16 residues in the CDR3. Germline values: CDR1 MNHEY, CDR2 SVGAGI. J was trimmed by 5 bases and V by 6 bases; bases with no gene match: 11. CDR3 DNA sequence: TGTGCCAGCAGACGAAATTCGGGACTAGCGGGTCACGAGCAGTACTTC. The encoded protein is CASRRNSGLAGHEQYF.

The rearrangement uses TRBV11-2 and TRBJ1-1; tentative D call: TRBD1 (5 bases). V was clipped by 3 bases and J by 1 base, with 15 bases between them. This CDR3 is built from 16 residues. Germline V gene lookup returns CDR1 SGHAT and CDR2 FQNNGV. The CDR3: CASSLGEGSTNTEAFF. As DNA, the CDR3 is TGTGCCAGCAGCTTGGGGGAGGGGTCAACGAACACTGAAGCTTTCTTT.

This clonotype was seen only a few times. This sequence joins TRBV6-2 or TRBV6-3 and TRBJ1-2; D call uncertain. CDR1 and CDR2 (germline): MNHEY, SVGEGT. CDR3 length: 13 amino acids. V was shortened by 7 bases and J by 8 bases, with 17 bases between the two germline ends. CDR3 nucleotides: TGTGCCAGCACCACTCCCGAAGGGAGGGGCTACACCTTC. Its protein product is CASTTPEGRGYTF.

On this clonotype itself: This may be a read error: a much more frequent sequence differs by one nucleotide. This chain joins TRBV5-4 and TRBJ1-6; no firm D call. The germline V gene has CDR1 SGHNT and CDR2 YYREEE (reference sequence). V lost 0 bases, J lost 6 bases, and 7 bases lay in between. The CDR3 totals 14 residues. CDR3 loop: CASSLEYANSPLHF. The CDR3 coding sequence is TGTGCCAGCAGCTTGGAATACGCTAATTCACCCCTCCACTTT.

A word on this clonotype: A much larger clone differs from this one at a single base, so this may be a read error. The J gene is TRBJ2-3, the V gene TRBV29-1; D might be TRBD2 (6 bases). Germline V lookup: CDR1 SQVTM, CDR2 ANQGSEA. Trimming left V 7 bases short and J 5 bases short, with 7 bases between. The CDR3 runs to 10 residues. CDR3 in DNA: TGCAGCGGGGGGGAAGATACGCAGTATTTT. Encoded protein: CSGGEDTQYF.

Concerning this clonotype: One end of the junction does not line up with germline, which may come from a read error. The genes are TRBV11-2 and TRBJ1-2, with TRBD1 identical over 7 bases. The CDR3 runs 16 residues. CDR1 is SGHAT and CDR2 is FQNNGV in the germline V gene. The CDR3 region is CASSSQGTIPNCGYTF. In DNA, the CDR3 is TGTGCCAGCAGCTCACAGGGGACCATCCCTAACTGTGGCTACACCTTC.

This clonotype was detected a few times. The junction differs from germline at one of its ends, possibly a read error. V gene TRBV11-2 combines with J gene TRBJ2-3; 7 nucleotides align to TRBD2. Germline CDR1 and CDR2: SGHAT and FQNNGV. The CDR3 extends over 15 amino acids. The CDR3 protein is CASSLTSGITDMQYF. In DNA, the CDR3 is TGTGCCAGCAGCTTGACGAGCGGGATCACAGATATGCAGTATTTT.